This T cell receptor beta chain was retrieved from a study of shared clonotypes between healthy human individuals. Clones were sequenced by immunoSEQ multiplex PCR, and TCRdb holds only the in-frame ones, with some missing. The sample lists approximately 1.1 million clones; around three quarters were seen once. Study findings and constraints: Generally, naive subsets (rather than memory subsets) showed larger estimated richness. Clonotypes shared by all four donors outscored non-shared clonotypes in generation probability.

This CDR3 is built from 16 residues. The V segment lost 5 bases and the J segment 3 bases; nucleotides outside the gene matches: 10. Per germline, CDR1 SGHTA and CDR2 FQGTGA. Adult Caucasians living in Nashville, Tennessee made up all of the donors. About this clone itself: Its specificity is unknown.

Sequenced material: memory CD4+ T cells from PBMCs. The subset was: CD45RA-negative fraction. The chain joins TRBV7-3 to TRBJ2-1; 7 bases are a match to TRBD2. The sequence was obtained from a man aged 18 to 29 in good health. Some clones in this sample may be carry-over from other donors' samples. As DNA, the CDR3 is TGTGCCAGCAGCGCGCTCCTAGCGGATAACTACAATGAGCAGTTCTTC. Translating it yields CASSALLADNYNEQFF. Full variable domain (missing parts from reference TRBV7-3 and TRBJ2-1): GAGVSQTPSNKVTEKGKYVELRCDPISGHTALYWYRQSLGQGPEFLIYFQGTGAADDSGLPNDRFFAVRPEGSVSTLKIQRTERGDSAVYLCASSALLADNYNEQFFGPGTRLTVL.